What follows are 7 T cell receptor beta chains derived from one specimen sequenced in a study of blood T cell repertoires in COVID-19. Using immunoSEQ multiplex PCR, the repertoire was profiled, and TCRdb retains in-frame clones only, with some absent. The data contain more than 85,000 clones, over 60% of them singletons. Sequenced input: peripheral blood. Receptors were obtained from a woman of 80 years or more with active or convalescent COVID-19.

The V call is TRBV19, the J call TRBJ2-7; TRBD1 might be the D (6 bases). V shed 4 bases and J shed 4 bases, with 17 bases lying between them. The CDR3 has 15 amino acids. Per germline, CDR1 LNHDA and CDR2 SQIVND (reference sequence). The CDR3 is CASSKVSGVVYEQYF. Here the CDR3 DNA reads TGTGCCAGTAGTAAAGTGTCAGGGGTGGTGTACGAGCAGTACTTC. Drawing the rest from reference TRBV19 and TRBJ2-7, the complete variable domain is DGGITQSPKYLFRKEGQNVTLSCEQNLNHDAMYWYRQDPGQGLRLIYYSQIVNDFQKGDIAEGYSVSREKKESFPLTVTSAQKNPTAFYLCASSKVSGVVYEQYFGPGTRLTVT.

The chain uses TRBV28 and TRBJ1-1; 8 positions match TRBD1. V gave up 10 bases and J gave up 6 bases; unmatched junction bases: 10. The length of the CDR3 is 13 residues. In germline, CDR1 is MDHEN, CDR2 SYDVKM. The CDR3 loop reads CATGQGTPPEAFF. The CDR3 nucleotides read TGTGCCACCGGACAGGGTACCCCCCCTGAAGCTTTCTTT.

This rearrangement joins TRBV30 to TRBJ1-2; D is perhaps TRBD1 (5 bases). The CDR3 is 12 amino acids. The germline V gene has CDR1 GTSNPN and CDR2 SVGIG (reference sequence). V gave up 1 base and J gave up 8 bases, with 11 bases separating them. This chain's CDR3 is CAWSGNRRGYTF. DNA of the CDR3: TGTGCCTGGAGTGGTAACAGGCGGGGCTACACCTTC.

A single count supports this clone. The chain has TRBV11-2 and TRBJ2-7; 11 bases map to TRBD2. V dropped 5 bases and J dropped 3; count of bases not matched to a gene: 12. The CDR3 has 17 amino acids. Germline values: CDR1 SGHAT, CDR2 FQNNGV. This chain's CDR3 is CASSPRAGTSGIYEQYF. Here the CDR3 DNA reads TGTGCCAGCAGCCCCCGGGCCGGGACTAGCGGTATCTACGAGCAGTACTTC.

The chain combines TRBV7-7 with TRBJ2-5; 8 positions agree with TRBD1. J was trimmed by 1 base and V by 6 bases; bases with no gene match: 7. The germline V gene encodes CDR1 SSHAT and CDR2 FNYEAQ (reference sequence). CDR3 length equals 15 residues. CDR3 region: CASRGAGTGQETQYF. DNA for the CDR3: TGTGCCAGCAGGGGCGCCGGGACAGGCCAAGAGACCCAGTACTTC.

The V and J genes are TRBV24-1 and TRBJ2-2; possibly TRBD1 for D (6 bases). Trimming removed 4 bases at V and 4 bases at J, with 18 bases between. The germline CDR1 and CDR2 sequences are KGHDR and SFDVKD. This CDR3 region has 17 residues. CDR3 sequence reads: CATSDQAGTPFTGELFF. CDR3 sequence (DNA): TGTGCCACCAGTGACCAGGCCGGGACACCTTTCACCGGGGAGCTGTTTTTT.

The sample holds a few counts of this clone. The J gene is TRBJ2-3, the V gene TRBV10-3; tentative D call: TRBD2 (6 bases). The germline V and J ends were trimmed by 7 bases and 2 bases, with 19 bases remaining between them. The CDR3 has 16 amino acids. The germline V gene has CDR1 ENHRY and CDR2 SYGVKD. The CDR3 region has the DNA TGTGCCATCAAAAAAGGTTCCGGGGAGGACACAGATACGCAGTATTTT. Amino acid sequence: CAIKKGSGEDTDTQYF.